Following are 2 T cell receptor beta chains from one sample sequenced in a study of identical twins. TCRdb called the 5' RACE reads again in MiXCR, with one record for every CDR3 protein. Of hundreds of thousands of distinct CDR3 sequences listed, roughly 8% are singletons. The sample also formed part of further work on yellow fever vaccine responses in identical twins.

Source material: PBMCs. The origin of the receptors is a woman aged 18-29 years in good health.

This clonotype was counted many times. The rearrangement uses TRBV6-1 and TRBJ2-5, with TRBD2 as a possible D gene (6 bases). The CDR3 runs 15 residues. CDR1 is MNHNS, CDR2 SASEGT, per germline. V gave up 5 bases and J gave up 4 bases, with 17 bases separating them. This CDR3 reads CASSKSGLPGETQYF. The CDR3 DNA is TGTGCCAGCAGTAAATCGGGACTGCCCGGAGAGACCCAGTACTTC.

This clonotype was counted many times. V usage is TRBV15 and J usage is TRBJ1-6; tentative D call: TRBD1 (5 bases). The CDR3 loop spans 17 amino acids. Germline assignment: CDR1 LNHNV and CDR2 YYDKDF (reference sequence). Between the trimmed V and J ends, which lost 3 bases and 11 bases, there was a span of 23 bases. CDR3 nucleotides: TGTGCCACCAGCAGCCCTTATATGGGTGACGAGGGGACACCCCTCCACTTT. The encoded protein is CATSSPYMGDEGTPLHF.